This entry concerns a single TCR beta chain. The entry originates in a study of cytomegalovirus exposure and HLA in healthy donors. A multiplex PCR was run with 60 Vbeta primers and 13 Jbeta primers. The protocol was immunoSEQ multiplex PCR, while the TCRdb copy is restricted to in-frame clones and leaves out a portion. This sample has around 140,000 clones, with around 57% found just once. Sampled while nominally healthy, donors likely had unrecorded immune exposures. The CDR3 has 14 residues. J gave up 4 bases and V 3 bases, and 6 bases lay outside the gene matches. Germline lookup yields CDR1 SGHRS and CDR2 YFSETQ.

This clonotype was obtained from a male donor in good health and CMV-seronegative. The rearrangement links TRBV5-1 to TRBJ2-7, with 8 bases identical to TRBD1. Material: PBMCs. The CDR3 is CASSSDRGGYEQYF. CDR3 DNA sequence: TGCGCCAGCAGCTCAGACAGGGGTGGGTACGAGCAGTACTTC.